This passage covers 6 T cell receptor beta chains from one sample sequenced in a study of blood T cell repertoires in COVID-19. Sequencing was performed with immunoSEQ multiplex PCR; in TCRdb, only in-frame clones are kept and a portion is missing. The sample shows tens of thousands of clones, roughly 80% of them seen only once. The sample was peripheral blood. Receptor source: a human donor in a cohort sampled during active COVID-19.

The J gene is TRBJ2-7, the V gene TRBV9; 7 bases line up with TRBD2. The germline V gene encodes CDR1 SGDLS and CDR2 YYNGEE. The junction had 4 bases not matched to a gene; V was cut back by 3 bases and J by 7 bases. The CDR3 totals 12 residues. The CDR3 coding sequence is TGTGCCAGCAGCGGCCACGGGGGGGAGCAGTACTTC. Residues: CASSGHGGEQYF.

This chain joins TRBV7-9 and TRBJ2-7; possibly TRBD1 for D (5 bases). Per germline, CDR1 SEHNR and CDR2 FQNEAQ (reference sequence). The CDR3 extends over 14 amino acids. Trimming stripped 4 bases from V and 1 base from J, with 11 bases between. The CDR3 sequence: CASSSRRQSYEQYF. The CDR3 DNA reads as TGTGCCAGCAGCTCACGCCGACAGTCCTACGAGCAGTACTTC. Supplemented by reference TRBV7-9 and TRBJ2-7, the full variable domain reads DTGVSQNPRHKITKRGQNVTFRCDPISEHNRLYWYRQTLGQGPEFLTYFQNEAQLEKSRLLSDRFSAERPKGSFSTLEIQRTEQGDSAMYLCASSSRRQSYEQYFGPGTRLTVT.

J is TRBJ2-7 and V is TRBV5-4; a possible D gene is TRBD1 (6 bases). CDR1 is SGHNT and CDR2 is YYREEE in the germline V gene (reference sequence). V gave up 2 bases and J gave up 4 bases, with 19 bases separating them. The CDR3 has 16 amino acids. Written as DNA, the CDR3 is TGTGCCAGCAGCTTAGGGACAACCCTAGGGCTATACGAGCAGTACTTC. Translating it yields CASSLGTTLGLYEQYF. The complete variable domain, with remaining parts taken from reference TRBV5-4 and TRBJ2-7, reads ETGVTQSPTHLIKTRGQQVTLRCSSQSGHNTVSWYQQALGQGPQFIFQYYREEENGRGNFPPRFSGLQFPNYSSELNVNALELDDSALYLCASSLGTTLGLYEQYFGPGTRLTVT.

The gene calls are TRBV9 and TRBJ1-1; D ambiguous. The V end was cut by 4 bases, the J end by 5 bases, with 12 bases between. Per the germline V gene, CDR1 is SGDLS and CDR2 is YYNGEE. This CDR3 is built from 13 residues. In DNA, the CDR3 is TGTGCCAGCAGCCCCGTCGTATCTACTGAAGCTTTCTTT. This encodes CASSPVVSTEAFF. The whole variable domain, filled in from reference TRBV9 and TRBJ1-1, reads DSGVTQTPKHLITATGQRVTLRCSPRSGDLSVYWYQQSLDQGLQFLIQYYNGEERAKGNILERFSAQQFPDLHSELNLSSLELGDSALYFCASSPVVSTEAFFGQGTRLTVV.

The J gene is TRBJ1-5, the V gene TRBV5-1; D is perhaps TRBD1 (5 bases). The CDR3 has 15 residues. Trimming stripped 4 bases from V and 7 bases from J, with 18 bases between. The V gene's germline CDR1 is SGHRS and CDR2 YFSETQ. This CDR3 reads CASSEPGPRGQPQHF. The CDR3 nucleotides are TGCGCCAGCAGCGAACCGGGCCCGCGGGGGCAGCCCCAGCATTTT.

The chain combines TRBV5-1 with TRBJ1-4; the D is unclear. V lost 4 bases to trimming and J lost 8 bases, with 15 bases between them. CDR1 and CDR2 from the germline V gene are SGHRS and YFSETQ. The CDR3 covers 14 residues. CDR3 region: CASSQMGGSEKLFF. In nucleotides, the CDR3 is TGCGCCAGCAGCCAAATGGGAGGTTCCGAAAAACTGTTTTTT.